The 20 T cell receptor beta chains below all came from one sample that was sequenced in a study of siplizumab effects on memory and regulatory T cells. Measured with immunoSEQ multiplex PCR; TCRdb has only the in-frame clones, and not every one. The repertoire holds approximately 65,000 clones, roughly 78% seen once, with roughly 0.4% in the top ten. Material: memory CD4+ T cells sorted from blood. All receptors come from a human donor in good health.

As to this clone: Sequence at one end of the junction differs from germline and may be a read error. The chain recombines TRBV5-3 with TRBJ1-1, with TRBD1 as a possible D gene (6 bases). TRBV5-3 is assigned to the ORF class and has an uncertain function. The CDR3 covers 15 residues. The CDR3 loop is CASSLLGHRNTEALF. DNA for the CDR3: TGTGCCAGCAGCTTGCTGGGACACAGGAACACTGAAGCTCTCTTT.

The chain joins TRBV2 to TRBJ1-4, with no clear D. The CDR3 totals 14 residues. Trimming took off 2 bases at V and 0 bases at J, with 4 bases between the two ends. Germline V gene lookup returns CDR1 SNHLY and CDR2 FYNNEI. CDR3 DNA sequence: TGTGCCAGCAGTGAAAGGGCAACTAATGAAAAACTGTTTTTT. Encoded protein: CASSERATNEKLFF.

The rearrangement joins TRBV6-5 to TRBJ2-1; 9 bases agree with TRBD2. This CDR3 has 13 residues. CDR1 is MNHEY and CDR2 is SVGAGI in the germline V gene. V lost 7 bases to trimming and J lost 6 bases; unmatched junction nucleotides: 4. The chain's CDR3 is CASTSGVPNEQFF. In DNA form, the CDR3 reads TGTGCCAGCACTAGCGGGGTGCCCAATGAGCAGTTCTTC.

V is TRBV4-3 and J is TRBJ2-7; 7 bases map to TRBD2. CDR1 and CDR2 from the germline V gene are LGHNA and YSLEER. Unmatched junction bases numbered 7, after V lost 4 bases and J lost 1 base. The CDR3 length is 15 residues. The CDR3 here is CASSPSRTRSYEQYF. Written as DNA, the CDR3 is TGCGCCAGCAGCCCCTCCCGGACTAGGTCCTACGAGCAGTACTTC.

The V and J genes are TRBV7-2 and TRBJ2-7, with 8 bases aligning to TRBD2. Germline CDR1 reads SGHTA; CDR2 reads FQGNSA. V gave up 4 bases and J gave up 1 base; unmatched junction bases: 9. This CDR3 contains 16 residues. CDR3 DNA: TGTGCCAGCAGCTCGAGCGGGGGAACGGTATCCTACGAGCAGTACTTC. It specifies CASSSSGGTVSYEQYF.

This clone came up a few times. The rearrangement links TRBV5-6 to TRBJ1-5, with TRBD1 matching over 10 bases. The CDR3 has 18 amino acids. V shed 3 bases and J 2 bases; nucleotides not matched to a gene: 11. Germline V gene sequence: CDR1 SGHDT, CDR2 YYEEEE. CDR3 DNA: TGTGCCAGCAGCTCGGGGGCGACAGGGGGCGCGGGCAATCAGCCCCAGCATTTT. As protein: CASSSGATGGAGNQPQHF.

Only one count was recorded for this clone. The gene calls are TRBV19 and TRBJ1-1; the D gene is possibly TRBD1 (5 bases). The CDR3 is made up of 12 amino acids. Trimming stripped 5 bases from V and 2 bases from J, with 6 bases between. Germline lookup yields CDR1 LNHDA and CDR2 SQIVND (reference sequence). The CDR3 bases are TGTGCCAGTAGTGGGGGTAACACTGAAGCTTTCTTT. This gives the protein CASSGGNTEAFF. Drawing the rest from reference TRBV19 and TRBJ1-1, the complete variable domain is DGGITQSPKYLFRKEGQNVTLSCEQNLNHDAMYWYRQDPGQGLRLIYYSQIVNDFQKGDIAEGYSVSREKKESFPLTVTSAQKNPTAFYLCASSGGNTEAFFGQGTRLTVV.

V is TRBV7-3 and J is TRBJ1-2; 7 bases match TRBD1. The J segment lost 4 bases and the V segment lost 6 bases, leaving 11 bases of the junction unmatched. The germline V gene has CDR1 SGHTA and CDR2 FQGTGA. The CDR3 is 15 amino acids. The CDR3 loop is CASSMGDRVSYGYTF. In nucleotides, the CDR3 is TGTGCCAGCAGTATGGGCGACAGGGTTTCCTATGGCTACACCTTC.

The V call is TRBV12-5, the J call TRBJ1-2; D gene uncertain. The germline CDR1 and CDR2 sequences are LGHNT and FRNRAP. Trimming stripped 6 bases from V and 13 bases from J, with 18 bases between. The CDR3 spans 12 residues. Written as DNA, the CDR3 is TGTGCTAGTGGCCCAGATTCTAGCTACGGCACCTTC. Protein: CASGPDSSYGTF.

The chain has TRBV9 and TRBJ2-2; perhaps TRBD2 as D (6 bases). The CDR3 contains 18 residues. Germline V gene data show CDR1 as SGDLS and CDR2 as YYNGEE. The V and J ends lost 4 bases and 3 bases respectively, with 22 bases between them. The CDR3 DNA sequence: TGTGCCAGCAGCCCCCGCCGGACTAAGCCCTATGACACCGGGGAGCTGTTTTTT. Translation: CASSPRRTKPYDTGELFF.

The table lists this clone with a few counts. The J gene is TRBJ1-1, the V gene TRBV30; D unresolved. The germline gives CDR1 GTSNPN, CDR2 SVGIG (reference sequence). This CDR3 is 12 amino acids long. V was shortened by 3 bases and J by 1 base, with 6 bases between the two germline ends. The CDR3 here is CAWRPGNTEAFF. DNA of the CDR3: TGTGCCTGGAGGCCAGGGAACACTGAAGCTTTCTTT.

J is TRBJ1-2 and V is TRBV20-1; D is undetermined. The CDR3 has 11 amino acids. The germline V and J ends were trimmed by 3 bases and 4 bases, with 6 bases remaining between them. Germline CDR1 reads DFQATT; CDR2 reads SNEGSKA (reference sequence). The CDR3 loop reads CSASGPYGYTF. The CDR3 nucleotides are TGCAGTGCTAGCGGACCCTATGGCTACACCTTC.

This chain uses TRBV14 with TRBJ2-1, with TRBD2 matching 7 bases. The V gene end was trimmed by 5 bases and the J gene end by 8 bases; junction bases not matched to a gene: 9. This CDR3 is 14 amino acids long. Germline values: CDR1 SGHDN, CDR2 FVKESK. CDR3 nucleotide sequence: TGTGCCAGCAGCGGACTAGGGATTGGGGATGAGCAGTTCTTC. Translation gives CASSGLGIGDEQFF.

The chain combines TRBV9 with TRBJ1-1; maybe TRBD1 (5 bases). Germline CDR1 is SGDLS and CDR2 is YYNGEE. Trimming pared 6 bases from V and 2 bases from J, leaving 17 bases between. This CDR3 is 15 amino acids long. CDR3 in amino acids: CASTPGVEANTEAFF. As DNA, the CDR3 is TGTGCCAGCACCCCGGGGGTAGAAGCAAACACTGAAGCTTTCTTT. Complete variable domain (other parts from reference TRBV9 and TRBJ1-1): DSGVTQTPKHLITATGQRVTLRCSPRSGDLSVYWYQQSLDQGLQFLIQYYNGEERAKGNILERFSAQQFPDLHSELNLSSLELGDSALYFCASTPGVEANTEAFFGQGTRLTVV.

The chain is built from TRBV2 and TRBJ1-2, with TRBD1 as a possible D gene (6 bases). CDR1 is SNHLY and CDR2 is FYNNEI in the germline V gene. The CDR3 covers 13 residues. Trimming pared 4 bases from V and 4 bases from J, leaving 10 bases between. The CDR3 nucleotides read TGTGCCAGCAGTGCCACAGGGATCTATGGCTACACCTTC. Its protein product is CASSATGIYGYTF. Based on the CDR3 plus reference TRBV2 and TRBJ1-2, the full variable domain is EPEVTQTPSHQVTQMGQEVILRCVPISNHLYFYWYRQILGQKVEFLVSFYNNEISEKSEIFDDQFSVERPDGSNFTLKIRSTKLEDSAMYFCASSATGIYGYTFGSGTRLTVV.

The J gene is TRBJ2-7, the V gene TRBV7-6, with 8 positions matching TRBD1. The V segment lost 5 bases and the J segment 2 bases; nucleotides outside the gene matches: 8. From germline, CDR1 is SGHVS and CDR2 FNYEAQ. The CDR3 runs 15 residues. Here the CDR3 DNA reads TGTGCCAGCAGCGCGGACAGGGACGGAACCTACGAGCAGTACTTC. The encoded protein is CASSADRDGTYEQYF. Drawing the rest from reference TRBV7-6 and TRBJ2-7, the complete variable domain is GAGVSQSPRYKVTKRGQDVALRCDPISGHVSLYWYRQALGQGPEFLTYFNYEAQQDKSGLPNDRFSAERPEGSISTLTIQRTEQRDSAMYRCASSADRDGTYEQYFGPGTRLTVT.

The chain has TRBV18 and TRBJ1-1, with D perhaps TRBD1 (5 bases). In germline, CDR1 is KGHSH, CDR2 LQKENI. V was pared by 1 base and J by 8 bases, with 20 bases between. The CDR3 is 16 residues long. The CDR3 nucleotides read TGTGCCAGCTCACCACGAAGTTACGGGGCCGGGGAGGAAGCTTTCTTT. Translation gives CASSPRSYGAGEEAFF.

This chain connects TRBV19 to TRBJ2-1, with unresolved D. The CDR3 contains 13 residues. The V gene lost 5 bases and the J gene lost 9 bases, with 14 bases spanning the gap. From germline, CDR1 is LNHDA and CDR2 SQIVND (reference sequence). CDR3 loop: CASSLLNGREQFF. As DNA, the CDR3 is TGTGCCAGTAGTTTATTGAACGGGCGTGAGCAGTTCTTC. The full variable domain, in which reference TRBV19 and TRBJ2-1 provide the parts outside the CDR3, is DGGITQSPKYLFRKEGQNVTLSCEQNLNHDAMYWYRQDPGQGLRLIYYSQIVNDFQKGDIAEGYSVSREKKESFPLTVTSAQKNPTAFYLCASSLLNGREQFFGPGTRLTVL.

The genes are TRBV5-6 and TRBJ2-4, with 9 nucleotides matching TRBD2. The CDR3 runs 15 residues. Looked up from germline, CDR1 is SGHDT and CDR2 is YYEEEE. The junction had 7 bases not matched to a gene; V was cut back by 4 bases and J by 5 bases. The CDR3 here is CASSPLRGGENIQYF. For the CDR3, the DNA is TGTGCCAGCAGCCCTTTGCGGGGGGGCGAAAACATTCAGTACTTC.

The genes are TRBV7-9 and TRBJ1-2, with D perhaps matching TRBD1 (5 bases). CDR3 length: 16 residues. Deletions cut 2 bases from V and 8 bases from J, with 21 bases between. Germline lookup yields CDR1 SEHNR and CDR2 FQNEAQ (reference sequence). This chain's CDR3 is CASSLTRDFEREGYTF. DNA of the CDR3: TGTGCCAGCAGCTTAACCCGGGACTTCGAACGGGAAGGCTACACCTTC.